This T cell receptor (beta chain) was sequenced in a study of blood T cell repertoires in COVID-19. As for the study in general: COVID-19 samples from acute and convalescent phases originated in the United States, Italy and Spain. In each case, the material was cDNA or gDNA derived from T cells, B-cell-depleted T cells, or PBMCs.

Assay: immunoSEQ multiplex PCR; the TCRdb copy retains only in-frame clones and omits some. Of roughly 480,000 clones listed, 89% are singletons. It was during active infection that Seattle patients were enrolled and then longitudinally followed. The count of this clone is one. The sequenced sample consisted of peripheral blood. This sequence originates from a man in his late teens or twenties with COVID-19, enrolled during active disease.

The chain's CDR3 is CASSNEQGPNSPLHF. DNA of the CDR3: TGTGCCAGCAGTAATGAACAGGGGCCCAATTCACCCCTCCACTTT. The rearrangement links TRBV6-5 to TRBJ1-6; 7 bases fit TRBD1. This CDR3 has 15 residues. V shed 5 bases and J 7 bases; nucleotides not matched to a gene: 8. CDR1 and CDR2 from the germline V gene are MNHEY and SVGAGI.